This T cell receptor beta chain appears in the sequencing data of a study of beta chain features in type 1 diabetes. Across the whole study: Age, gender and cell yields were similar between patients and healthy donors.

The CDR3 is 16 amino acids. Trimming at V came to 7 bases and at J to 5 bases, leaving 15 bases not matched to a gene. Germline V CDR1 and CDR2: SNHLY, FYNNEI. As to this clone: What it binds is unknown.

Study-level results: Patients' naive, central memory and regulatory TCRB repertoires appeared more alike than those of healthy donors.

Every bit of the isolated RNA underwent reverse transcription, so sequencing read expressed TCRB transcripts. Data came from immunoSEQ multiplex PCR; TCRdb stores just in-frame clones and leaves some out. Among 65,000 to 100,000 clones listed, roughly 30% were seen once. The V and J genes are TRBV2 and TRBJ2-7, with 9 bases fitting TRBD1. The clonotype was recovered from a woman aged 18-35 years in good health. Sequencing was carried out using stem cell memory CD4+ T cells from blood. CDR3 DNA: TGTGCCAGCACCGACCCAAATACAGGGGGCGCGGACGAGCAGTACTTC. This codes for CASTDPNTGGADEQYF.